The 5 T cell receptor beta chains reported below all come from one sample, sequenced in a study of blood T cell repertoires in COVID-19. The assay was immunoSEQ multiplex PCR, and TCRdb's table has in-frame clones only and misses some. Here the sample spans 260,000 or so clones, approximately 90% being singletons. Sample: PBMCs or T cells enriched from blood (not recorded which). The receptor set was obtained from a woman in her 30s with acute COVID-19.

The chain links TRBV7-8 to TRBJ2-2, with D maybe TRBD1 (7 bases). CDR3 length: 17 amino acids. V was shortened by 5 bases and J by 6 bases, with 22 bases between the two germline ends. Germline values: CDR1 SGHVS, CDR2 FQNEAQ. CDR3 bases: TGTGCCAGCAGCCCTACCCAGGGGGGCGCAGGGGCCGGGGAGCTGTTTTTT. Its protein product is CASSPTQGGAGAGELFF.

J is TRBJ1-5 and V is TRBV29-1, with 8 positions matching TRBD1. Germline values: CDR1 SQVTM, CDR2 ANQGSEA. Trimming at V came to 7 bases and at J to 3 bases, leaving 8 bases not matched to a gene. The CDR3 spans 14 residues. DNA for the CDR3: TGCAGCGCTAAAAACAGGGGGTTCAATCAGCCCCAGCATTTT. Its protein is CSAKNRGFNQPQHF. Full variable domain (rest looked up from reference TRBV29-1 and TRBJ1-5): SAVISQKPSRDICQRGTSLTIQCQVDSQVTMMFWYRQQPGQSLTLIATANQGSEATYESGFVIDKFPISRPNLTFSTLTVSNMSPEDSSIYLCSAKNRGFNQPQHFGDGTRLSIL.

The chain employs TRBV6-2 or TRBV6-3 and TRBJ1-5, with D possibly matching TRBD1 (6 bases). CDR3 length equals 18 residues. V was pared by 2 bases and J by 0 bases, with 17 bases between. Germline-derived CDR1 and CDR2 are MNHEY and SVGEGT. The CDR3 DNA reads TGTGCCAGCAGTTACAAGACAGGCGTCCCTTATAGCAATCAGCCCCAGCATTTT. Its protein product is CASSYKTGVPYSNQPQHF.

This chain links TRBV2 with TRBJ2-2; possibly TRBD1 for D (6 bases). CDR3 length: 15 residues. Germline V gene data show CDR1 as SNHLY and CDR2 as FYNNEI. The ends were cut back, 5 bases at V and 4 bases at J, with 14 bases in the middle. The CDR3 loop is CASSPRDTVTGELFF. CDR3 coding DNA: TGTGCCAGCAGTCCCCGGGACACGGTCACCGGGGAGCTGTTTTTT.

The chain combines TRBV10-2 with TRBJ2-7, with D unclear. Germline V gene sequence: CDR1 WSHSY, CDR2 SAAADI. Trimming removed 1 base at V and 5 bases at J, with 6 bases between. The length of the CDR3 is 12 residues. CDR3 sequence (DNA): TGCGCCAGCAGTGAGTTCCCAGACGAGCAGTACTTC. Translated, it gives CASSEFPDEQYF.